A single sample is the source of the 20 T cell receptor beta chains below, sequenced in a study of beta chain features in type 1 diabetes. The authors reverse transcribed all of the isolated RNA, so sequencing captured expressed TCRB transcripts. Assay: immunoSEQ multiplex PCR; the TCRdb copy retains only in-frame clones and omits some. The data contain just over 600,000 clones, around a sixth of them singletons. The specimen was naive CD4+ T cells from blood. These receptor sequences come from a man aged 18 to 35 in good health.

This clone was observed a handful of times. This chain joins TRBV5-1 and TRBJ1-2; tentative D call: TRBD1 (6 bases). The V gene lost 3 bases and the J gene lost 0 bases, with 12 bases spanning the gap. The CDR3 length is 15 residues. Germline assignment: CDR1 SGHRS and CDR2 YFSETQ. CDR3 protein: CASSYGQLSNYGYTF. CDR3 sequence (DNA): TGCGCCAGCAGCTACGGACAGCTATCTAACTATGGCTACACCTTC.

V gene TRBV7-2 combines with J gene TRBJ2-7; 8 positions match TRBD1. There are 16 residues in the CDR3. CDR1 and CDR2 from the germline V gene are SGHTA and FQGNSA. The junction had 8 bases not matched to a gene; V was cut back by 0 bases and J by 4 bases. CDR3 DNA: TGTGCCAGCAGCTTAGCTAACCGGGACAGGACTTACGAGCAGTACTTC. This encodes CASSLANRDRTYEQYF.

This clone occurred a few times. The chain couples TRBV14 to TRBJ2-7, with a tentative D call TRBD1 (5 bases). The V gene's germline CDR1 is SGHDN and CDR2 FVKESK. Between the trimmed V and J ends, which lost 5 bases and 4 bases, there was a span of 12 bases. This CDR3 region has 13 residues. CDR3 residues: CASSWTFLYEQYF. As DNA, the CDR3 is TGTGCCAGCAGCTGGACATTCCTTTACGAGCAGTACTTC.

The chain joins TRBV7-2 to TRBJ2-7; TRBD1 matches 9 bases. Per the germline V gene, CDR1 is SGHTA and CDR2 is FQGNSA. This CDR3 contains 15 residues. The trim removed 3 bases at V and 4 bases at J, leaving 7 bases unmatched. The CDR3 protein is CASSFSGTGRYEQYF. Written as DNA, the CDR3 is TGTGCCAGCAGCTTCTCCGGGACAGGGAGGTACGAGCAGTACTTC.

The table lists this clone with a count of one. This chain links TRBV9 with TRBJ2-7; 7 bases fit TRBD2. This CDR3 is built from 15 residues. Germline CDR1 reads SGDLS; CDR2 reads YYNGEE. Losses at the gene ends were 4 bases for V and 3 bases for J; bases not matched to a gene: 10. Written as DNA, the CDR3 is TGTGCCAGCAGCCGAGAGGGAGGGATTGGCTACGAGCAGTACTTC. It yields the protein CASSREGGIGYEQYF.

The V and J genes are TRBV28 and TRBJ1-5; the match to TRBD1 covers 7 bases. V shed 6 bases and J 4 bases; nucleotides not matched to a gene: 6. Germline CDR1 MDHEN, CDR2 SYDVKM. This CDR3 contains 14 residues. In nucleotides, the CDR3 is TGTGCCAGCAGGAAGGGACAGTATAATCAGCCCCAGCATTTT. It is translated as CASRKGQYNQPQHF.

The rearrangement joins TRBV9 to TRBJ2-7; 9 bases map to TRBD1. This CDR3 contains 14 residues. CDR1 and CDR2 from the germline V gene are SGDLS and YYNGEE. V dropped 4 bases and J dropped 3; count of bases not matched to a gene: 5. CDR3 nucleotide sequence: TGTGCCAGCAGCTTCGACAGGGGGGGCTACGAGCAGTACTTC. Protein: CASSFDRGGYEQYF. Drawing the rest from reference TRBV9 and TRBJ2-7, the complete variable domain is DSGVTQTPKHLITATGQRVTLRCSPRSGDLSVYWYQQSLDQGLQFLIQYYNGEERAKGNILERFSAQQFPDLHSELNLSSLELGDSALYFCASSFDRGGYEQYFGPGTRLTVT.

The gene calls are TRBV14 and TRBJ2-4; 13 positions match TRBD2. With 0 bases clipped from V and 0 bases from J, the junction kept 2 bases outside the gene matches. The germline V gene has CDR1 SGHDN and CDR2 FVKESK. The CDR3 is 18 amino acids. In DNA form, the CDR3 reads TGTGCCAGCAGCCAAGAAACTAGCGGGAGGGTAGCCAAAAACATTCAGTACTTC. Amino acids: CASSQETSGRVAKNIQYF.

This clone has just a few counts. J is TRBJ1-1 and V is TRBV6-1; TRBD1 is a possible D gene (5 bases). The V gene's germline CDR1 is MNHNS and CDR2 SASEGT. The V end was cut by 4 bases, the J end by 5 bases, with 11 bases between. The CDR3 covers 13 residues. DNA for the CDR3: TGTGCCAGCAGTGGGGGCAGGTATACTGAAGCTTTCTTT. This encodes CASSGGRYTEAFF.

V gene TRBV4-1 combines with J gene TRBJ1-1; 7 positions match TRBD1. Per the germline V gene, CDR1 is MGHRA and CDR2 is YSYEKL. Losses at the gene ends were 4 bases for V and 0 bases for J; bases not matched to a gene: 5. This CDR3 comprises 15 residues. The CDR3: CASSLTGTVNTEAFF. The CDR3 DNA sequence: TGCGCCAGCAGCCTCACCGGGACAGTGAACACTGAAGCTTTCTTT.

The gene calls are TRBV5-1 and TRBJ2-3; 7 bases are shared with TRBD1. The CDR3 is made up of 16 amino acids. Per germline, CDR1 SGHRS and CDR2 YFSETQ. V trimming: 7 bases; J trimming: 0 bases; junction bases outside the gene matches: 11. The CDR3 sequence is CASLLIPGQSTDTQYF. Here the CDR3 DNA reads TGCGCCAGCCTTCTCATTCCGGGACAGAGCACAGATACGCAGTATTTT.

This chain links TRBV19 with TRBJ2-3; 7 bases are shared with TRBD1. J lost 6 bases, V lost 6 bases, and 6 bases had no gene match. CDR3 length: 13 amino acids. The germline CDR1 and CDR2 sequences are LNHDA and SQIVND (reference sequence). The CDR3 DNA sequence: TGTGCCAGTAGCCGGACAGGTGGGGATACGCAGTATTTT. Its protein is CASSRTGGDTQYF. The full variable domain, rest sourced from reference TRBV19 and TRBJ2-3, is DGGITQSPKYLFRKEGQNVTLSCEQNLNHDAMYWYRQDPGQGLRLIYYSQIVNDFQKGDIAEGYSVSREKKESFPLTVTSAQKNPTAFYLCASSRTGGDTQYFGPGTRLTVL.

DNA of the CDR3: TGCGCCAGCAGCTTGGGGGCTAGCGCAGATACGCAGTATTTT. It is translated as CASSLGASADTQYF. This rearrangement joins TRBV5-1 to TRBJ2-3; possibly TRBD2 for D (6 bases). Germline V gives CDR1 SGHRS, CDR2 YFSETQ. V lost 0 bases to trimming and J lost 4 bases, with 9 bases between them. This CDR3 is built from 14 residues.

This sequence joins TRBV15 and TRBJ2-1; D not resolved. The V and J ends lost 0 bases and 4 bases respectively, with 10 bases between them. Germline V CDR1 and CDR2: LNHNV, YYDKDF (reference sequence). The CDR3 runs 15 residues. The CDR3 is CATSRDRTSYNEQFF. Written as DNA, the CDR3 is TGTGCCACCAGCAGAGACCGAACGTCGTACAATGAGCAGTTCTTC. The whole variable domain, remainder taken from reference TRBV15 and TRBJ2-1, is DAMVIQNPRYQVTQFGKPVTLSCSQTLNHNVMYWYQQKSSQAPKLLFHYYDKDFNNEADTPDNFQSRRPNTSFCFLDIRSPGLGDTAMYLCATSRDRTSYNEQFFGPGTRLTVL.

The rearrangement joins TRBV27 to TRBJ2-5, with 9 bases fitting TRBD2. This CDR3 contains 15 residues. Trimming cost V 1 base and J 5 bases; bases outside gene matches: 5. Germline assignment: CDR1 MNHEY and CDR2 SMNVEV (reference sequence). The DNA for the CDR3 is TGTGCCAGCAGTTTATGGGTAGCGGGGGTGGAGACCCAGTACTTC. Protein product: CASSLWVAGVETQYF.

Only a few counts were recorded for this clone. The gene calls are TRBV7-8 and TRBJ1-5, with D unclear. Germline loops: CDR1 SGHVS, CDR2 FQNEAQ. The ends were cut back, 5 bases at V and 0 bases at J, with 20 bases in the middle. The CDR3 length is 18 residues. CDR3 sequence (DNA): TGTGCCAGCAGCCTAGTGGGTAGCAGCACCCCTAGCAATCAGCCCCAGCATTTT. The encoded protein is CASSLVGSSTPSNQPQHF.

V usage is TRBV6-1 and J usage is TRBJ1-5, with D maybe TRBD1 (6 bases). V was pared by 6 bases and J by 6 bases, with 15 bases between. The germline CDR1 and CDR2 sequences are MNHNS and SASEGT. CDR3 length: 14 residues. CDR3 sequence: CASSLQGFGQPQHF. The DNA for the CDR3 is TGTGCCAGCAGCCTTCAGGGGTTCGGTCAGCCCCAGCATTTT.

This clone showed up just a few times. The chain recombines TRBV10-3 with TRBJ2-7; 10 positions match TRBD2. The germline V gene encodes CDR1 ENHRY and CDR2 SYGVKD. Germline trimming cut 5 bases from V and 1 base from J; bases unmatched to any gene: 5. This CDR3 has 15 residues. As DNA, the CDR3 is TGTGCCATCAGTCTCCAAGCGGGAGGGTCCTACGAGCAGTACTTC. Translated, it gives CAISLQAGGSYEQYF.

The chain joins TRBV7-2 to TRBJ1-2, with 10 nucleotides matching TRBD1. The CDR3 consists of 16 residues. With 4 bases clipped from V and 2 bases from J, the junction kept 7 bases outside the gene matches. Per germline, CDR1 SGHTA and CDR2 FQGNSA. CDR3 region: CASSSYRGQGNYGYTF. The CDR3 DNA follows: TGTGCCAGCAGCTCGTATAGGGGACAGGGGAACTATGGCTACACCTTC.

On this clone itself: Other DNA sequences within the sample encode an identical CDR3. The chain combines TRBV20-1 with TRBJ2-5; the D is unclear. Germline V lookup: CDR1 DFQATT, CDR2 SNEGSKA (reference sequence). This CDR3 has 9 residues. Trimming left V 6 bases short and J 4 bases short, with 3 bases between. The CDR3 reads CSARETQYF. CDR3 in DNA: TGCAGTGCCCGAGAGACCCAGTACTTC.